Here is one T cell receptor beta chain with its context. This clone was counted once. There is no known antigen for this receptor. No much larger clonotype is one base removed from it; base qualities were not supplied. The collaborating institutions used their own protocols to collect whole blood in K2EDTA tubes. For TCRbeta analysis, collaborators shipped samples in one of three forms: frozen whole blood, isolated PBMCs, or DNA extracted from either of those sample types. The data originate from a study of blood T cell repertoires in COVID-19 (TCRdb year 2020). Concerning the study at large: The collaborator samples originated in the United States, Italy and Spain and spanned the acute and convalescent phases of COVID-19. The prospective study material was composed of cDNA or gDNA derived from T cells, B-cell-depleted T cells, or PBMCs. The dataset comprised deeply sampled blood TCRbeta repertoires from subjects exposed to, actively infected with, or recovered from COVID-19. The repertoires were released in a freely available public database meant as a resource for research on the immune response to SARS-CoV-2. The samples were drawn from the first 160 participants of the ongoing ImmuneRACE study and from more than 1,000 subjects provided by 6 global collaborators. Sample metadata almost always included a de-identified subject ID, COVID-19 status, age in years and sex. HLA class I and class II types, where available, came from metadata supplied by the sample provider rather than from assay-based typing.

What the work shows at the level of the full study, not this receptor alone: How much clinical and demographic metadata was included differed by source and by participant, and the metadata was provided uncurated.

Deletion took 5 bases off V and 0 bases off J, with a span of 17 bases between the germline ends. The germline V gene (reference sequence) yields SEHNR for CDR1 and FQNEAQ for CDR2. From cysteine to phenylalanine, the CDR3 is 17 amino acids long. Solely the CDR3 DNA is kept, with 51 bases framed from the first base. TCRbeta CDR3 regions were amplified from genomic DNA using the immunoSEQ Assay, a bias-controlled multiplex PCR. As for the authors' bioinformatics: Within the assay, amplification of reference gene primers was used to estimate how many nucleated cells each sample contained. To quantify the absolute abundance of each unique TCRbeta CDR3 rearrangement, sequence reads were collapsed and filtered. For each sample, productive Simpson clonality was calculated as the square root of Simpson's diversity index over productive rearrangements. This immuneACCESS table, as held by TCRdb, lists in-frame sequences with V and J called but not all clones. Of the missing ones, under half trace to an unresolved V gene in checked studies; the others have no known cause. V and J calls and clone size follow that table, whereas D and trimming were derived from the DNA. The sample has 80,000 or so clones on record, 75% to 85% of them singletons. Around 4.8% of the sample lies in the top ten.

This TCR was sampled from a woman in her 70s with acute or convalescent COVID-19. The chain joins TRBV7-9 to TRBJ1-3; matching of 6 bases hints at TRBD1 as the D gene. The sequenced material came from peripheral blood. The DNA reads TGTGCCAGCAGCCGCACCCGGGACACCTTCTCTGGAAACACCATATATTTT. The translation is CASSRTRDTFSGNTIYF.